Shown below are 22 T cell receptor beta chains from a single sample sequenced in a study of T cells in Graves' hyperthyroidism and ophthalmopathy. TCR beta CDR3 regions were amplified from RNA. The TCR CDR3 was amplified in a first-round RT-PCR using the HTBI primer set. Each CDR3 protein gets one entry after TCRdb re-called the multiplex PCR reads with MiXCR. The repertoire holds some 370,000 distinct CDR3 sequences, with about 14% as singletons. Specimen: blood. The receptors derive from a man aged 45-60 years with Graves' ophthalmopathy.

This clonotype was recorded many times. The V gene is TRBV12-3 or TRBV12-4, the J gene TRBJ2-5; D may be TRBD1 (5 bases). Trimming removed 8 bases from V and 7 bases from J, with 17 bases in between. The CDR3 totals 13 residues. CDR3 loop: CASASQGLVTQYF. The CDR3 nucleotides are TGTGCCAGCGCCTCCCAGGGCTTGGTGACCCAGTACTTC.

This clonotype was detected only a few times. In DNA, the CDR3 is TGCAGTTTATTAGCGGGAGGGCCGGAAGATACGCAGTATTTT. This gives the protein CSLLAGGPEDTQYF. The genes are TRBV20-1 and TRBJ2-3, with 11 bases that match TRBD2. The CDR3 loop spans 14 amino acids. V dropped 8 bases and J dropped 5; count of bases not matched to a gene: 9. Germline V gene lookup returns CDR1 DFQATT and CDR2 SNEGSKA (reference sequence).

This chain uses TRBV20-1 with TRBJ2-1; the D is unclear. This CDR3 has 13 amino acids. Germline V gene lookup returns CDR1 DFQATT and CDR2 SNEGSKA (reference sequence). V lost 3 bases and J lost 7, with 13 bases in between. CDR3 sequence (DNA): TGCAGTGCTAGTCCGGGTTTAAGGAATGAGCAGTTCTTC. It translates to CSASPGLRNEQFF.

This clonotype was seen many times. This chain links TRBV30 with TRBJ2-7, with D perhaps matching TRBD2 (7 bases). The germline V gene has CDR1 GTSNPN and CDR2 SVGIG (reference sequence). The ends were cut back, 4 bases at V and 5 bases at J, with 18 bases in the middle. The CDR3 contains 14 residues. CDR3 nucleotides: TGTGCCTGGAATCGGGGCGGGGGCCGTAACGAGCAGTACTTC. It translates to CAWNRGGGRNEQYF.

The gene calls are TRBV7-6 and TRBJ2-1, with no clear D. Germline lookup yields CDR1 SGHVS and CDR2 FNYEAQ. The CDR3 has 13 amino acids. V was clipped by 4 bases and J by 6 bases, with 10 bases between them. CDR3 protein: CASSSSLSNEQFF. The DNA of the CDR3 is TGTGCCAGCAGCTCATCGCTTTCCAATGAGCAGTTCTTC.

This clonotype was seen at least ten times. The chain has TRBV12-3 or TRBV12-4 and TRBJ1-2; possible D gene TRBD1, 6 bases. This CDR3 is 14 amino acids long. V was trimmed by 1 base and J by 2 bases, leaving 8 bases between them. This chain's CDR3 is CASSLGGRNYGYTF. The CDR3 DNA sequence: TGTGCCAGCAGTTTAGGGGGGCGAAACTATGGCTACACCTTC.

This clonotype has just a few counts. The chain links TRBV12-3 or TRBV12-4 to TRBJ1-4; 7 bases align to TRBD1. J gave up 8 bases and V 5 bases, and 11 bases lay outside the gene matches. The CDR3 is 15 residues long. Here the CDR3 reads CASSLSTGPGEKLFF. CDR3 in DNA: TGTGCCAGCAGTCTCTCGACAGGGCCAGGGGAAAAACTGTTTTTT.

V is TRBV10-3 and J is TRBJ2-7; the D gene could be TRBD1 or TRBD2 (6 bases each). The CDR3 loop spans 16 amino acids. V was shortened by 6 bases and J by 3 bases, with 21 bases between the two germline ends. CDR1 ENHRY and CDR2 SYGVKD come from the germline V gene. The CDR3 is CAISRGGQGNLYEQYF. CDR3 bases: TGTGCCATCAGCAGGGGAGGCCAGGGGAACCTCTACGAGCAGTACTTC.

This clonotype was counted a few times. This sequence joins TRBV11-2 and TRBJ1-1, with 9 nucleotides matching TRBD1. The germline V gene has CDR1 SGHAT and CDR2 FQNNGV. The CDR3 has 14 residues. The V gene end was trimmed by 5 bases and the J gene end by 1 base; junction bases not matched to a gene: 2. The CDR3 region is CASSKGQGNTEAFF. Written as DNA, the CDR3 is TGTGCCAGCAGCAAGGGACAGGGGAACACTGAAGCTTTCTTT.

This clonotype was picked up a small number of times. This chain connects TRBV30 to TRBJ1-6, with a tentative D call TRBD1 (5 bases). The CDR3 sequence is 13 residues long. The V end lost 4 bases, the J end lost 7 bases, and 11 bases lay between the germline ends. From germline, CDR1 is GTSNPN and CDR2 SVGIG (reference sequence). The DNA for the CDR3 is TGTGCCTGGACCGGGACGGCCAATTCACCCCTCCACTTT. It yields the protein CAWTGTANSPLHF.

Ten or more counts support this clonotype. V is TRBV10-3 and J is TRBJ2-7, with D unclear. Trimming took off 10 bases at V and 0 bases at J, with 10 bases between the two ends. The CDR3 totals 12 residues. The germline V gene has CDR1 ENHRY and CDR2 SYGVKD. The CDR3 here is CATSHSSYEQYF. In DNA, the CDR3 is TGTGCCACCTCACACTCCTCCTACGAGCAGTACTTC.

For the CDR3, the DNA is TGTGCCAGCAGGGAGGGGAACACCGGGGAGCTGTTTTTT. Translation: CASREGNTGELFF. The chain combines TRBV28 with TRBJ2-2, with D possibly matching TRBD2 (6 bases). Trimming removed 6 bases at V and 1 base at J, with 6 bases between. Germline CDR1 reads MDHEN; CDR2 reads SYDVKM. The CDR3 has 13 residues.

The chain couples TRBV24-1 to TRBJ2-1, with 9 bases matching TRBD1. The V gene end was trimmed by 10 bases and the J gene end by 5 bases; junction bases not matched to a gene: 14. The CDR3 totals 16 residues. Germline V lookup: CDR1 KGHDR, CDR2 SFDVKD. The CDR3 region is CATGSPDRGANNEQFF. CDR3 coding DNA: TGTGCCACTGGGTCACCCGACAGGGGGGCCAACAATGAGCAGTTCTTC.

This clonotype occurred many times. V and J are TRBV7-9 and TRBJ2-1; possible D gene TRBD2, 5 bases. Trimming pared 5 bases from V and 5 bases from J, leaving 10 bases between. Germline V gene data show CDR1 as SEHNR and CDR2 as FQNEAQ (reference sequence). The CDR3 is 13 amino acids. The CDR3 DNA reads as TGTGCCAGCAGCCTTCCCGGGAACAATGAGCAGTTCTTC. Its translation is CASSLPGNNEQFF.

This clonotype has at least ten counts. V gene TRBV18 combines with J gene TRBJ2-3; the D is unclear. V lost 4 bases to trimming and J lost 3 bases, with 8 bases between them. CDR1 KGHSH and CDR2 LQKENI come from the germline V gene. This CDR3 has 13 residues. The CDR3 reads CASSLPGTDTQYF. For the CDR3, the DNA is TGTGCCAGCTCACTCCCCGGGACAGATACGCAGTATTTT.

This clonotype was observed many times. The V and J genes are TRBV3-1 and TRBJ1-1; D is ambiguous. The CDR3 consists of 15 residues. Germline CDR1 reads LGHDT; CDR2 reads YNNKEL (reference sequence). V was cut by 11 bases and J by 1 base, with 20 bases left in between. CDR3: CAAKAGIRTNTEAFF. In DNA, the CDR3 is TGTGCCGCAAAGGCGGGGATCCGAACGAACACTGAAGCTTTCTTT.

The CDR3 reads CASSPQGFSYEQYF. The CDR3, as DNA: TGTGCCAGCAGCCCCCAGGGATTCTCCTACGAGCAGTACTTC. The chain joins TRBV13 to TRBJ2-7; a weak D match, TRBD1 (5 bases). Germline CDR1 is PRHDT and CDR2 is FYEKMQ (reference sequence). The CDR3 has 14 amino acids. Trimming cost V 5 bases and J 0 bases, with 11 bases left between them.

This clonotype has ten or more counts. In DNA form, the CDR3 reads TGTGCCAGCAGTGATGTTGTGAGGAGTCTACGCACAGATACGCAGTATTTT. The encoded protein is CASSDVVRSLRTDTQYF. The V call is TRBV2, the J call TRBJ2-3; D is unclear. The CDR3 runs to 17 residues. In germline, CDR1 is SNHLY, CDR2 FYNNEI. Trimming took 3 bases from V and 1 from J, leaving 17 bases between them.

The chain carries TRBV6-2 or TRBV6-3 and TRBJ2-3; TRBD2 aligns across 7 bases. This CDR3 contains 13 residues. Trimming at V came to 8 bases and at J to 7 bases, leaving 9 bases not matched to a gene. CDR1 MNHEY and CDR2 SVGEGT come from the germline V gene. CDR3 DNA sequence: TGTGCCAGCTTTAAGCGGGACCTCAATACGCAGTATTTT. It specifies CASFKRDLNTQYF.

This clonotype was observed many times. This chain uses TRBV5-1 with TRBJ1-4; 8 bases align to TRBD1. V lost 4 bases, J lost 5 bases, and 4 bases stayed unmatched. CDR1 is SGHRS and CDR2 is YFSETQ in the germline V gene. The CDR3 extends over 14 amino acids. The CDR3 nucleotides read TGCGCCAGCAGCATAACAGGGGGGAATGAAAAACTGTTTTTT. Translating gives CASSITGGNEKLFF.

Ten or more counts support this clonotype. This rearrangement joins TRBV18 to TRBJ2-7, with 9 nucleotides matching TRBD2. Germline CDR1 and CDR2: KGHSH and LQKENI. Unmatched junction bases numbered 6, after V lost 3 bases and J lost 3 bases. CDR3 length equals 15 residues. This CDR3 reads CASSPSQTSGYEQYF. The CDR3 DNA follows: TGTGCCAGCTCACCGAGTCAGACTAGCGGCTACGAGCAGTACTTC.

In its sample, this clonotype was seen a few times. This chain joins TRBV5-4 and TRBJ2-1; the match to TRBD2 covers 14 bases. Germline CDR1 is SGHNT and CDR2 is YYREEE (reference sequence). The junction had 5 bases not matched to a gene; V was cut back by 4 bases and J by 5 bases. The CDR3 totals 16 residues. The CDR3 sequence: CASSDGTSGRNNEQFF. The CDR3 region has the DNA TGTGCCAGCAGCGATGGGACTAGCGGGAGAAACAATGAGCAGTTCTTC.